This T cell receptor beta chain was documented in a study of T-cell reconstitution after alpha-beta-depleted transplantation in children (dated by TCRdb to about 2016). Regarding the research as a whole: T-cell immune reconstitution after TCRalphabeta/CD19-depleted allogeneic hematopoietic cell transplantation in children was quantitatively tracked in the study by means of TCR repertoire profiling.

The library was generated by PCR. Sequencing took place on an Illumina HiSeq 2500. Molecular barcoding was employed in the preparation of TCR libraries, with unique molecular identifiers being used to normalize TCRbeta repertoire quantification. Through fastp at Q25 and MiXCR, TCRdb rebuilt clones from the public reads, retaining in-frame beta chains. Each record represents a unique CDR3 protein, reported with the most common genes and DNA among its rows. The sample table records 80,000 to 100,000 distinct CDR3 sequences; around a quarter of these occur just once. Together, the top ten hold over 20% of the sample. Interpreted using the paper, the treatment or condition label stands for: allogeneic hematopoietic cell transplantation with graft depleted of TCRalphabeta T cells and CD19 B cells. The transplant recipients were children given TCRalphabeta/CD19-depleted allogeneic hematopoietic cell grafts.

At the junction V is shortened by 7 bases and J by 3 bases, with 18 bases in between. There are 15 amino acids in the CDR3, from cysteine to phenylalanine inclusive. The DNA shown is the 45-base CDR3, in frame from base 1. According to the germline V gene, CDR1 reads KGHDR and CDR2 reads SFDVKD. Results and caveats for the whole study, not just this receptor: In some patients, the high TCRbeta diversity seen at day 60 was put down to recipient T cells and intrathymic progenitors that had survived conditioning. Hyperexpanded clone frequencies declined over subsequent months; after one year, T-cell counts and TCRbeta diversity were mostly attributed to newly produced T cells. The apparently early recovery of alphabetaT-cell counts about two months after transplant reportedly depended on only several hundred rapidly expanded clones that came from non-depleted graft cells.

In regard to this clonotype: No cognate antigen has been identified for it. No base qualities exist here, and no much larger clone lies one base off it.

Source: PBMCs, taken before TCRalphabeta/CD19-depleted stem cell transplant. Here the chain combines TRBV24-1 and TRBJ2-7; the D gene is possibly TRBD2, with 7 bases matching. This TCR was sampled from a boy aged 2 to 9 with acute lymphoblastic leukemia, due to receive a stem cell transplant. The CDR3 corresponds to CATRGGGIAGYEQYF. The DNA reads TGTGCCACCAGGGGAGGGGGAATAGCCGGCTACGAGCAGTACTTC.